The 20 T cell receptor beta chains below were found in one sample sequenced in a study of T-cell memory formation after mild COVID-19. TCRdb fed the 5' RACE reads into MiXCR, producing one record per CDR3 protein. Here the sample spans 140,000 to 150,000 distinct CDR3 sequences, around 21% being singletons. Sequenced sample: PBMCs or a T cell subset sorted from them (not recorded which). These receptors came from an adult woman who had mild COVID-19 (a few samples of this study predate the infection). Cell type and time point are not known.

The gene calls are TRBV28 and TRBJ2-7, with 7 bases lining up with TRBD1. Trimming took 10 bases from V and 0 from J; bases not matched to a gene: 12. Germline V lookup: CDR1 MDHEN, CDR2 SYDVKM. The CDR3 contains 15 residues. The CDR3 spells CATLQGPPSSYEQYF. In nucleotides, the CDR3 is TGTGCCACATTACAGGGGCCTCCGAGCTCCTACGAGCAGTACTTC.

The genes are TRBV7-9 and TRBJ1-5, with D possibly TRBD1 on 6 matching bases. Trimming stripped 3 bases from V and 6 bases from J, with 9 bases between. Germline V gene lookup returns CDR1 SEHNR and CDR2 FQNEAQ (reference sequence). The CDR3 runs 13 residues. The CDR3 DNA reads TGTGCCAGCAGCTTTTTAGGGGGTCAGCCCCAGCATTTT. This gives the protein CASSFLGGQPQHF. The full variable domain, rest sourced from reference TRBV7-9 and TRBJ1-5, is DTGVSQNPRHKITKRGQNVTFRCDPISEHNRLYWYRQTLGQGPEFLTYFQNEAQLEKSRLLSDRFSAERPKGSFSTLEIQRTEQGDSAMYLCASSFLGGQPQHFGDGTRLSIL.

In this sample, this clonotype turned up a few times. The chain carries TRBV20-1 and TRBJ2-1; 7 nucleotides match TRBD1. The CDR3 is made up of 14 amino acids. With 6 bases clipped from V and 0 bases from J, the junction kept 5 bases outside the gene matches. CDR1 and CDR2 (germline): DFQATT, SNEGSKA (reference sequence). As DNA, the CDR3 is TGCAGTGCAACACAGGGGAGCTCCTACAATGAGCAGTTCTTC. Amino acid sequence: CSATQGSSYNEQFF.

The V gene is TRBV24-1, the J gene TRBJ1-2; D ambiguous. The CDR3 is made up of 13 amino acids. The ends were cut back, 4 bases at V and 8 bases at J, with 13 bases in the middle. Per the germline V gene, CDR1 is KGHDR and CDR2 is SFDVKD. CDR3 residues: CATSDRPSGGYTF. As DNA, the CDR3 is TGTGCCACCAGTGACCGGCCAAGTGGGGGCTACACCTTC.

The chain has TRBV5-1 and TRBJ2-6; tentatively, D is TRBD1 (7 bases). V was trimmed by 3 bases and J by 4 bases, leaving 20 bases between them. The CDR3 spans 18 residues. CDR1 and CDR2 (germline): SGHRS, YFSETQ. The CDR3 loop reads CASSSRDSVSGGANVLTF. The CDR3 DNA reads TGCGCCAGCAGCTCGCGGGACAGCGTTTCTGGAGGGGCCAACGTCCTGACTTTC.

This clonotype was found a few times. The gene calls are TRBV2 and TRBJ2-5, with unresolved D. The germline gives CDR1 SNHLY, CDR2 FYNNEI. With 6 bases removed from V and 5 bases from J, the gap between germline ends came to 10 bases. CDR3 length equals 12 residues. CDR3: CASSALGETQYF. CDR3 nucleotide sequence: TGTGCCAGCAGCGCCTTAGGGGAGACCCAGTACTTC. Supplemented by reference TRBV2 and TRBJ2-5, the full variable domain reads EPEVTQTPSHQVTQMGQEVILRCVPISNHLYFYWYRQILGQKVEFLVSFYNNEISEKSEIFDDQFSVERPDGSNFTLKIRSTKLEDSAMYFCASSALGETQYFGPGTRLLVL.

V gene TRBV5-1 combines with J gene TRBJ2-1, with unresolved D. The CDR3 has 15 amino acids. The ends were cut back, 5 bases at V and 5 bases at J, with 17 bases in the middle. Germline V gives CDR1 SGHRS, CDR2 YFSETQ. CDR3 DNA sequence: TGCGCCAGCAGTCCCCCGGGCCAGGTTGACAATGAGCAGTTCTTC. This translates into CASSPPGQVDNEQFF.

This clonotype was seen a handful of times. The CDR3 loop is CASGLVGGNIQYF. In nucleotides, the CDR3 is TGTGCTAGTGGTTTGGTGGGAGGGAACATTCAGTACTTC. This chain links TRBV12-5 with TRBJ2-4; the match to TRBD2 covers 7 bases. V trimming: 0 bases; J trimming: 7 bases; junction bases outside the gene matches: 0. CDR3 length: 13 amino acids. The V gene's germline CDR1 is LGHNT and CDR2 FRNRAP.

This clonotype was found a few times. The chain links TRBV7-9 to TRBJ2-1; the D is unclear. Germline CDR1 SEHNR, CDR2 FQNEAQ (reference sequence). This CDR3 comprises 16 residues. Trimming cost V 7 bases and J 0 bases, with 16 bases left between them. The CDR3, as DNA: TGTGCCAGCATTTCGTCAAGGGTGAGCTCCTACAATGAGCAGTTCTTC. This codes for CASISSRVSSYNEQFF. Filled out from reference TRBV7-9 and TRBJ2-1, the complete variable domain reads DTGVSQNPRHKITKRGQNVTFRCDPISEHNRLYWYRQTLGQGPEFLTYFQNEAQLEKSRLLSDRFSAERPKGSFSTLEIQRTEQGDSAMYLCASISSRVSSYNEQFFGPGTRLTVL.

CDR3 nucleotides: TGTGCCAGCAGCCCATTTTCCAATGAGCAGTTCTTC. This encodes CASSPFSNEQFF. The rearrangement links TRBV7-2 to TRBJ2-1; no definite D call. Germline V gene data show CDR1 as SGHTA and CDR2 as FQGNSA. This CDR3 comprises 12 residues. V dropped 5 bases and J dropped 6 bases, with 8 bases sitting between them.

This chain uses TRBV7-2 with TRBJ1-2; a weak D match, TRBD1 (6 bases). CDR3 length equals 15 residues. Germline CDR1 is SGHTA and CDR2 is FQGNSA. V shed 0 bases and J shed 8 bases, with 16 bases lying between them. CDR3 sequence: CASSLAGTSPAGYTF. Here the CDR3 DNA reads TGTGCCAGCAGCTTAGCGGGGACATCCCCTGCCGGCTACACCTTC.

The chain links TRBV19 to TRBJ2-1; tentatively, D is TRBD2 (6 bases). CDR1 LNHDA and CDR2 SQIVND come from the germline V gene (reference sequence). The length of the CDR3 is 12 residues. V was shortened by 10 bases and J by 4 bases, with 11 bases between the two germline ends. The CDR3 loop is CATQRAYNEQFF. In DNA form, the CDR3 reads TGTGCCACCCAGCGGGCGTACAATGAGCAGTTCTTC.

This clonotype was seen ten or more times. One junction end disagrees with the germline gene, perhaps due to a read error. Here the CDR3 DNA reads TGTGCTAGCAGCCCTGGACTAGCCAGCACAGATACGCAGTATTTT. This codes for CASSPGLASTDTQYF. This rearrangement joins TRBV7-7 to TRBJ2-3, with TRBD2 matching 8 bases. The CDR3 runs 15 residues. Germline V CDR1 and CDR2: SSHAT, FNYEAQ (reference sequence).

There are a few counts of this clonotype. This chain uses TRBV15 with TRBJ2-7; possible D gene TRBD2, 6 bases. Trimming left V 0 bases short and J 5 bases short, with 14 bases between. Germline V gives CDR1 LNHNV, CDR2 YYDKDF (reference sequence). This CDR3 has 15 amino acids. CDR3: CATSRDRGDSHEQYF. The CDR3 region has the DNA TGTGCCACCAGCAGAGATCGCGGGGATTCCCACGAGCAGTACTTC. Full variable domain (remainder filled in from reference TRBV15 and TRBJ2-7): DAMVIQNPRYQVTQFGKPVTLSCSQTLNHNVMYWYQQKSSQAPKLLFHYYDKDFNNEADTPDNFQSRRPNTSFCFLDIRSPGLGDTAMYLCATSRDRGDSHEQYFGPGTRLTVT.

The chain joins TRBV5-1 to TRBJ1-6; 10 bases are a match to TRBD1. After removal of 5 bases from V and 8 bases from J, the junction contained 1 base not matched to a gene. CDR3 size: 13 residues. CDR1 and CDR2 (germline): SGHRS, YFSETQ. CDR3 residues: CASRGTGDSPLHF. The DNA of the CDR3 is TGCGCCAGCAGGGGGACAGGGGATTCACCCCTCCACTTT.

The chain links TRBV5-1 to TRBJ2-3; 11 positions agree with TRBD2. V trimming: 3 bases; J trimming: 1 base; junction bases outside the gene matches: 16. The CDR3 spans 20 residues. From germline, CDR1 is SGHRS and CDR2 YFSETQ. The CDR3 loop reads CASSSSLGTSGVAGTDTQYF. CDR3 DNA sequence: TGCGCCAGCAGCTCCTCCCTCGGGACTAGCGGTGTGGCAGGCACAGATACGCAGTATTTT.

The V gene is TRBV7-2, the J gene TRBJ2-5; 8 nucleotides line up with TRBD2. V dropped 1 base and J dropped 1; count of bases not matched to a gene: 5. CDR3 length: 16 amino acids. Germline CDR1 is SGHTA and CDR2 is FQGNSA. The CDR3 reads CASSLGIGGGQETQYF. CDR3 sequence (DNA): TGTGCCAGCAGCTTAGGTATCGGGGGGGGCCAAGAGACCCAGTACTTC.

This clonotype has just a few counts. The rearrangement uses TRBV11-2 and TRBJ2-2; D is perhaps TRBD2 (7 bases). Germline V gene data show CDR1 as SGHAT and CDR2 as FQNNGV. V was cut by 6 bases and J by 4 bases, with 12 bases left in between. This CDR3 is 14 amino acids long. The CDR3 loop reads CASRQGGLTGELFF. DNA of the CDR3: TGTGCCAGCAGACAGGGAGGGCTCACCGGGGAGCTGTTTTTT.

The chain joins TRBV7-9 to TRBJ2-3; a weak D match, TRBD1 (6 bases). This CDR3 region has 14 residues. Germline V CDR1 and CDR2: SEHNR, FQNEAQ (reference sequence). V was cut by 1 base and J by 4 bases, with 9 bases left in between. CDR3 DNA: TGTGCCAGCAGCTTAGGCAGGGGTCCAGATACGCAGTATTTT. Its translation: CASSLGRGPDTQYF.

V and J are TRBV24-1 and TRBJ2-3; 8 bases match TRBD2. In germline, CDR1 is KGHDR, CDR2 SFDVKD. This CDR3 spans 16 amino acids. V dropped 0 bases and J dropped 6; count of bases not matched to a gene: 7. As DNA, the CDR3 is TGTGCCACCAGTGATTTGCGTCTCCCGGGAGGGGATACGCAGTATTTT. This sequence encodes CATSDLRLPGGDTQYF.